This T cell receptor (beta chain) was recorded in a study of T cells in Graves' hyperthyroidism and ophthalmopathy. This clonotype showed up many times. Its antigen is not known. What was amplified from RNA transcripts were TCR beta CDR3 regions. During a first-round RT-PCR of the TCR CDR3, the HTBI primer set was used. TCRdb reprocessed the multiplex PCR reads via MiXCR and lists one record per CDR3 protein. The sample consists of a few hundred thousand distinct CDR3 sequences, about half of them appearing once. Study-wide results and caveats: The model anticipated ophthalmopathy a median around 6 months pre-onset. Blood also carried most thyroid clonotypes expanded above 0.001.

The sequenced material came from peripheral blood or thyroid tissue (not recorded which). This TCR came from an adult woman with Graves' disease, either hyperthyroidism or ophthalmopathy (not recorded which).

Here the CDR3 DNA reads TGCGCCAGCAGCCAGGACCCTGTCCCCGTCGAGACCCAGTACTTC. This gives the protein CASSQDPVPVETQYF. V gene TRBV4-1 combines with J gene TRBJ2-5; D gene unclear. This CDR3 comprises 15 residues. The V gene lost 3 bases and the J gene lost 5 bases, with 16 bases spanning the gap. CDR1 and CDR2 (germline): MGHRA, YSYEKL.